Sequencing of this TCR beta chain was carried out in a study of blood T cell repertoires in COVID-19. Study details: COVID-19 samples, acute and convalescent, were from the United States, Italy and Spain. T cells, B-cell-depleted T cells, or PBMCs supplied cDNA or gDNA.

Methods used by the authors: Reference gene primer amplification in the assay estimated nucleated cell counts. This table comes from immunoSEQ multiplex PCR, and its TCRdb copy is limited to in-frame clones, with some not included. D and trimming come from the DNA, and the V and J calls and clone size come from that table. The table includes 150,000 to 200,000 clones, around four fifths detected once. Recruited during active infection, patients (from Seattle) were subsequently followed longitudinally. V was shortened by 2 bases and J by 8 bases, with 12 bases between the two germline ends. CDR1 MNHEY and CDR2 SMNVEV come from the germline V gene (reference sequence). This CDR3 is built from 13 residues.

Material for sequencing was peripheral blood. The rearrangement joins TRBV27 to TRBJ1-2, with D maybe TRBD1 (5 bases). This sequence was found in a man in his fifties or sixties with COVID-19, enrolled during active disease. The CDR3 DNA reads as TGTGCCAGCAGTTTAAAGGGGCGGGGGGGCTACACCTTC. The encoded protein is CASSLKGRGGYTF.